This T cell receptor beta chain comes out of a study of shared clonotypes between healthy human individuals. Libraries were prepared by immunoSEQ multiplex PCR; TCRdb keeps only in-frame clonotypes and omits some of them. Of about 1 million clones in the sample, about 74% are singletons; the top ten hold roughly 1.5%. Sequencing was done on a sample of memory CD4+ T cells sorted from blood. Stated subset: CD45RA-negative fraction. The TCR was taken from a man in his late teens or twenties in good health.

This CDR3 reads CASSPLALTGGNGYTF. CDR3 DNA sequence: TGTGCCAGCAGTCCCCTCGCCCTCACAGGGGGCAATGGCTACACCTTC. The rearrangement links TRBV28 to TRBJ1-2, with TRBD1 matching over 9 bases. Germline V gene data show CDR1 as MDHEN and CDR2 as SYDVKM. The V and J ends lost 5 bases and 6 bases, in that order; junction bases with no gene match: 13. The CDR3 runs 16 residues.